The present T cell receptor (beta chain) was sequenced within a study of T-cell reconstitution after alpha-beta-depleted transplantation in children. In the case of this clonotype: At one of its ends the junction is not consistent with the germline gene, which may arise from a read error.

Unique molecular identifiers tagged the TCRbeta library. TCRdb itself ran the PCR reads through MiXCR, one entry per CDR3 protein. The sample has a few hundred thousand distinct CDR3 sequences, around 10% seen once; the top ten hold roughly 2.5%. The CDR3 length is 14 residues. Germline CDR1 reads GTSNPN; CDR2 reads SVGIG (reference sequence). J is TRBJ2-7 and V is TRBV30, with TRBD2 identical over 11 bases. The clonotype comes from a human donor who donated a stem cell graft to a child with acute lymphoblastic leukemia. The sequences come from PBMCs from the stem cell graft donor, collected from the stem cell graft. The CDR3 bases are TGTGCCTGGACCAAGGGGACTAGCGGCTACGAGCAGCACTTC. It is translated as CAWTKGTSGYEQHF.